Each of the 13 T cell receptor beta chains below was sequenced from the same sample in a study of T cell responses to AZD1222 COVID-19 vaccine (dated by TCRdb to the early 2020s). Library construction relied on the immunoSEQ multiplex PCR assay. TCRdb took over this immuneACCESS table, retaining in-frame rearrangements with V and J assigned. Such tables are incomplete; in checked studies, under half of the missing clones stem from an unresolved V gene, and the remainder is unexplained. Here the sample has around 70,000 clones; about nine tenths occur a single time. The ten largest clones capture about 2.4% of the sample. The time point tag for this specimen amounts to: baseline before first vaccination. Material: peripheral blood, obtained on day 0 of AZD1222 vaccination. These receptors all come from an adult in good health.

The V call is TRBV3-1 (or the pseudogene TRBV3-2), the J call TRBJ1-2; 8 bases agree with TRBD1. The length of the CDR3 is 15 residues. V was pared by 3 bases and J by 5 bases, with 8 bases of the junction left unmatched. Germline CDR1 is LGHDT and CDR2 is YNNKEL (reference sequence). CDR3 nucleotide sequence: TGTGCCAGCAGCCAGGGACGACAGGGGAGGTATGGCTACACCTTC. It yields the protein CASSQGRQGRYGYTF.

The V call is TRBV5-4, the J call TRBJ2-2; TRBD2 matches 10 bases. The ends lost 3 bases at V and 5 bases at J; junction bases unmatched: 10. The CDR3 spans 17 residues. Germline V gene lookup returns CDR1 SGHNT and CDR2 YYREEE (reference sequence). The CDR3 reads CASSSSASGRGTGELFF. The CDR3 DNA follows: TGTGCCAGCAGCTCGTCGGCTAGCGGGAGAGGGACCGGGGAGCTGTTTTTT.

The chain has TRBV7-9 and TRBJ1-6; D is ambiguous. Trimming removed 1 base at V and 3 bases at J, with 7 bases between. The length of the CDR3 is 15 residues. The germline V gene has CDR1 SEHNR and CDR2 FQNEAQ (reference sequence). The DNA for the CDR3 is TGTGCCAGCAGCTTAGTGGCGCTCTATAATTCACCCCTCCACTTT. It is translated as CASSLVALYNSPLHF.

V and J are TRBV30 and TRBJ2-7, with a possible D match to TRBD2 (6 bases). This CDR3 contains 11 residues. Germline V CDR1 and CDR2: GTSNPN, SVGIG (reference sequence). The V gene lost 8 bases and the J gene lost 5 bases, with 13 bases spanning the gap. CDR3 amino acids: CAGSGRHEQYF. CDR3 nucleotides: TGTGCCGGATCAGGGAGGCACGAGCAGTACTTC.

The genes are TRBV30 and TRBJ2-1, with D unclear. The CDR3 spans 14 residues. The ends were cut back, 4 bases at V and 7 bases at J, with 17 bases in the middle. CDR1 is GTSNPN and CDR2 is SVGIG in the germline V gene (reference sequence). The CDR3 DNA is TGTGCCTGGACCCTTCGGGCAGGCTTGAATGAGCAGTTCTTC. It specifies CAWTLRAGLNEQFF.

There are a few counts of this clone. The chain employs TRBV7-8 and TRBJ1-1, with D uncertain. The germline CDR1 and CDR2 sequences are SGHVS and FQNEAQ. V lost 3 bases and J lost 3, with 11 bases in between. This CDR3 is 14 amino acids long. The DNA for the CDR3 is TGTGCCAGCAGCTTCCGTAGACTCGACACTGAAGCTTTCTTT. Its protein product is CASSFRRLDTEAFF. Combining the CDR3 with reference TRBV7-8 and TRBJ1-1 gives the whole variable domain GAGVSQSPRYKVAKRGQDVALRCDPISGHVSLFWYQQALGQGPEFLTYFQNEAQLDKSGLPSDRFFAERPEGSVSTLKIQRTQQEDSAVYLCASSFRRLDTEAFFGQGTRLTVV.

The chain recombines TRBV4-3 with TRBJ2-1; possible D gene TRBD2, 7 bases. Looked up from germline, CDR1 is LGHNA and CDR2 is YSLEER. V lost 3 bases and J lost 7, with 19 bases in between. The CDR3 has 16 residues. The CDR3 spells CASSQGQAGSLNEQFF. In DNA, the CDR3 is TGCGCCAGCAGCCAGGGACAAGCGGGATCCCTTAATGAGCAGTTCTTC.

This clone was seen many times. V and J are TRBV9 and TRBJ2-5, with D possibly TRBD2 on 6 matching bases. CDR1 and CDR2 (germline): SGDLS, YYNGEE. The ends were cut back, 2 bases at V and 3 bases at J, with 11 bases in the middle. This CDR3 is built from 14 residues. This CDR3 reads CASSVGGVEETQYF. The CDR3 nucleotides read TGTGCCAGCAGCGTGGGGGGTGTCGAAGAGACCCAGTACTTC. The entire variable domain, with the rest obtained from reference TRBV9 and TRBJ2-5, is as follows: DSGVTQTPKHLITATGQRVTLRCSPRSGDLSVYWYQQSLDQGLQFLIQYYNGEERAKGNILERFSAQQFPDLHSELNLSSLELGDSALYFCASSVGGVEETQYFGPGTRLLVL.

The chain carries TRBV24-1 and TRBJ2-7; D is perhaps TRBD2 (6 bases). The V end lost 2 bases, the J end lost 3 bases, and 13 bases lay between the germline ends. From germline, CDR1 is KGHDR and CDR2 SFDVKD. The CDR3 consists of 15 residues. CDR3 coding DNA: TGTGCCACCAGTGATTGGGACTCGGGTCGCTACGAGCAGTACTTC. The encoded protein is CATSDWDSGRYEQYF.

The CDR3 loop is CASSDGATHGYTF. The CDR3 coding sequence is TGTGCCAGCAGTGATGGGGCCACTCATGGCTACACCTTC. J is TRBJ1-2 and V is TRBV2; D is perhaps TRBD1 (5 bases). There are 13 residues in the CDR3. Trimming took off 3 bases at V and 6 bases at J, with 11 bases between the two ends. Per germline, CDR1 SNHLY and CDR2 FYNNEI.

The chain employs TRBV2 and TRBJ2-5; TRBD1 agrees at 7 bases. Per germline, CDR1 SNHLY and CDR2 FYNNEI. Trimming removed 6 bases from V and 3 bases from J; junction bases left unmatched: 10. The CDR3 extends over 15 amino acids. The CDR3 region is CASRPNRGYEETQYF. The DNA for the CDR3 is TGTGCCAGCAGACCTAACAGGGGTTACGAAGAGACCCAGTACTTC.

The chain combines TRBV7-3 with TRBJ2-7, with unresolved D. Trimming removed 1 base at V and 6 bases at J, with 10 bases between. Germline V lookup: CDR1 SGHTA, CDR2 FQGTGA. The CDR3 is 13 residues long. CDR3 loop: CASSLIPGGEQYF. The CDR3 DNA reads TGTGCCAGCAGCTTAATTCCTGGCGGCGAGCAGTACTTC.

This CDR3 is CAISDRETQYF. CDR3 nucleotides: TGTGCCATCAGTGACCGAGAGACCCAGTACTTC. V gene TRBV10-3 combines with J gene TRBJ2-5; D remains ambiguous. This CDR3 is 11 amino acids long. Trimming shortened V by 3 bases and J by 4 bases, and 3 bases separated the two germline ends. CDR1 ENHRY and CDR2 SYGVKD come from the germline V gene.